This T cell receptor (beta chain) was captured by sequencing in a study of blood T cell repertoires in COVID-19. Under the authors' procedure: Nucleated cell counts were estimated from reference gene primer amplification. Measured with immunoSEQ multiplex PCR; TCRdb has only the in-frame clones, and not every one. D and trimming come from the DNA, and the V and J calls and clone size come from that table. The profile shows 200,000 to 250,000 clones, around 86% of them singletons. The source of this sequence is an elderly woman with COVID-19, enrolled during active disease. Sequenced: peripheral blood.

The CDR3 DNA reads as TGTGCCAGCAGTTTTAGCGGAGTGGCCAAAAACATTCAGTACTTC. Its translation is CASSFSGVAKNIQYF. This chain joins TRBV6-2 or TRBV6-3 and TRBJ2-4, with D possibly TRBD2 on 6 matching bases. The V gene lost 4 bases and the J gene lost 1 base, with 11 bases spanning the gap. The germline CDR1 and CDR2 sequences are MNHEY and SVGEGT. The CDR3 is made up of 15 amino acids.